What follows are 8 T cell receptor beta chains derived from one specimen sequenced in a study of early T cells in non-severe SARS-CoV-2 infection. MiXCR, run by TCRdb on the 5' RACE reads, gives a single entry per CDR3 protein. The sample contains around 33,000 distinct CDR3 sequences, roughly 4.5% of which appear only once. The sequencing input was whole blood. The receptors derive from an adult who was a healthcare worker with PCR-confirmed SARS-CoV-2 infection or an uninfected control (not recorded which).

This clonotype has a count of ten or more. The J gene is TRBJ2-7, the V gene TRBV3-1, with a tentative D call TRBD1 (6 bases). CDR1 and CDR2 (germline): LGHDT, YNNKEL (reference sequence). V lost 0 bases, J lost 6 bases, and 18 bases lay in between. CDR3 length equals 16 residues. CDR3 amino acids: CASSQDLGRGGFEQYF. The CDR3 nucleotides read TGTGCCAGCAGCCAAGATCTGGGCAGGGGTGGTTTCGAGCAGTACTTC.

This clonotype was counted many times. The CDR3 reads CASRTPGPDEQYF. The CDR3 region has the DNA TGTGCCAGCAGGACCCCGGGACCCGACGAGCAGTACTTC. The gene calls are TRBV7-2 and TRBJ2-7; TRBD1 or TRBD2 may be the D gene (5 bases each). Trimming stripped 6 bases from V and 5 bases from J, with 14 bases between. Germline CDR1 SGHTA, CDR2 FQGNSA. This CDR3 is 13 amino acids long.

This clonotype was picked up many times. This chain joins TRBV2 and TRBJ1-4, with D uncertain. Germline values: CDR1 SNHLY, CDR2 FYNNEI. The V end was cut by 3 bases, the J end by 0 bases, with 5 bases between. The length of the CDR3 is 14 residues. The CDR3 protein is CASSDGATNEKLFF. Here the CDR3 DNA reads TGTGCCAGCAGTGACGGTGCAACTAATGAAAAACTGTTTTTT.

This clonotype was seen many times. The CDR3 DNA sequence: TGTGCCAGCAGCGATCGACAGGCGGGTTACACTGAAGCTTTCTTT. Its protein product is CASSDRQAGYTEAFF. V gene TRBV7-6 combines with J gene TRBJ1-1; TRBD1 might be the D (6 bases). Germline CDR1 SGHVS, CDR2 FNYEAQ. Trimming took 5 bases from V and 3 from J, leaving 16 bases between them. This CDR3 spans 15 amino acids.

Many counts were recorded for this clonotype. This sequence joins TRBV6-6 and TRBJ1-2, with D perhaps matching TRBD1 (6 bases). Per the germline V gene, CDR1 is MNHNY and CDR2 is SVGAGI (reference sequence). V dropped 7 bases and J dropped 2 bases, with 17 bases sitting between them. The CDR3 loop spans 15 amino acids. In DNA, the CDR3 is TGTGCCAGCACCTACGGCGGGACAAGGAACTATGGCTACACCTTC. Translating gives CASTYGGTRNYGYTF.

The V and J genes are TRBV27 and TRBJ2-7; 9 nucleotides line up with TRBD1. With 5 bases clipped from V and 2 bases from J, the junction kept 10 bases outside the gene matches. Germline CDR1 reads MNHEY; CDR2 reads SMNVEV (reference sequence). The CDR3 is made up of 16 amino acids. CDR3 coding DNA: TGTGCCAGCAGTCCCCCCCGACAGGGGGTAACCTACGAGCAGTACTTC. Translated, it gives CASSPPRQGVTYEQYF.

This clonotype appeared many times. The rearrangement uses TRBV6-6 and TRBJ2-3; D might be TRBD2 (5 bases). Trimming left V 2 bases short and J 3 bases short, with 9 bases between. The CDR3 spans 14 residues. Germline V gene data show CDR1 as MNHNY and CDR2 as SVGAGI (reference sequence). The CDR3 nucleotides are TGTGCCAGCAGTTACCTGCGGGCAACAGATACGCAGTATTTT. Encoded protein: CASSYLRATDTQYF.

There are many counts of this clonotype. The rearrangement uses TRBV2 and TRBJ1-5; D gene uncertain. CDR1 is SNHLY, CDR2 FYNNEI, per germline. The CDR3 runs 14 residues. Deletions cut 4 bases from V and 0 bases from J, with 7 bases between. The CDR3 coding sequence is TGTGCCAGCAGTGGCAGGAATAGCAATCAGCCCCAGCATTTT. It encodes CASSGRNSNQPQHF.